The 16 T cell receptor beta chains below come from one sample, sequenced in a study of T-cell reconstitution after alpha-beta-depleted transplantation in children. Molecular barcoding with unique molecular identifiers was used for the TCRbeta library. Each CDR3 protein gets one entry after TCRdb re-called the PCR reads with MiXCR. This sample has a few hundred thousand distinct CDR3 sequences, with about an eighth found just once. The sample consisted of PBMCs from the stem cell graft donor, taken from the stem cell graft. The receptor source for this set is a human donor who donated a stem cell graft to a child with combined immunodeficiency.

This chain joins TRBV11-2 and TRBJ2-3; D gene ambiguous. Germline V gives CDR1 SGHAT, CDR2 FQNNGV. CDR3 length: 14 amino acids. Trimming took 3 bases from V and 3 from J, leaving 10 bases between them. The CDR3 nucleotides are TGTGCCAGCAGCTTTTCGACCGGGACAGATACGCAGTATTTT. As protein: CASSFSTGTDTQYF.

This clonotype was picked up many times. The chain has TRBV4-3 and TRBJ2-1; D possibly corresponds to TRBD1 (6 bases). From germline, CDR1 is LGHNA and CDR2 YSLEER. The CDR3 runs 13 residues. V lost 4 bases to trimming and J lost 6 bases, with 10 bases between them. This chain's CDR3 is CASSPPGANEQFF. CDR3 coding DNA: TGCGCCAGCAGCCCCCCAGGGGCCAATGAGCAGTTCTTC.

The J gene is TRBJ2-1, the V gene TRBV5-1, with 7 positions matching TRBD1. CDR1 is SGHRS and CDR2 is YFSETQ in the germline V gene. This CDR3 spans 16 amino acids. Trimming at V came to 6 bases and at J to 0 bases, leaving 9 bases not matched to a gene. CDR3 bases: TGCGCCAGCACAGTGTACAGGGGATACTCCTACAATGAGCAGTTCTTC. Amino acid sequence: CASTVYRGYSYNEQFF.

This clonotype was seen many times. The chain joins TRBV20-1 to TRBJ2-1; possibly TRBD1 for D (6 bases). The CDR3 is made up of 15 amino acids. V was clipped by 0 bases and J by 4 bases, with 13 bases between them. Germline V gives CDR1 DFQATT, CDR2 SNEGSKA (reference sequence). In DNA, the CDR3 is TGCAGTGCTAGAGATACAGGGTCGACGTACAATGAGCAGTTCTTC. This gives the protein CSARDTGSTYNEQFF.

The chain combines TRBV11-1 with TRBJ2-5; D remains unclear. CDR3 length: 14 residues. From germline, CDR1 is SGHAT and CDR2 FQDESV (reference sequence). The V end was cut by 4 bases, the J end by 5 bases, with 14 bases between. The CDR3 nucleotides read TGTGCCAGCAGCTACCTCCGCGATCTCGAGACCCAGTACTTC. Its translation: CASSYLRDLETQYF.

This clonotype was recorded a few times. V and J are TRBV20-1 and TRBJ2-7; D remains unclear. CDR1 DFQATT and CDR2 SNEGSKA come from the germline V gene (reference sequence). With 4 bases removed from V and 3 bases from J, the gap between germline ends came to 13 bases. The CDR3 consists of 13 residues. The CDR3 sequence is CSATPEADYEQYF. The CDR3 nucleotides read TGCAGTGCTACACCCGAAGCAGACTACGAGCAGTACTTC.

This clonotype was detected a few times. The J gene is TRBJ1-5, the V gene TRBV4-2, with no clear D. Trimming shortened V by 0 bases and J by 2 bases, and 11 bases separated the two germline ends. CDR1 and CDR2 from the germline V gene are LGHNA and YNFKEQ. The CDR3 spans 16 residues. DNA for the CDR3: TGTGCCAGCAGCCAAGACTGGGCATCGGGCAATCAGCCCCAGCATTTT. This sequence encodes CASSQDWASGNQPQHF.

This clonotype has a count of ten or more. J is TRBJ1-1 and V is TRBV18; D possibly corresponds to TRBD1 (5 bases). Germline V gene lookup returns CDR1 KGHSH and CDR2 LQKENI. The CDR3 is made up of 15 amino acids. Trimming cost V 3 bases and J 1 base, with 12 bases left between them. CDR3 bases: TGTGCCAGCTCACCCTCGGGACCCTCGAACACTGAAGCTTTCTTT. Its translation: CASSPSGPSNTEAFF. Combining the CDR3 with reference TRBV18 and TRBJ1-1 gives the whole variable domain NAGVMQNPRHLVRRRGQEARLRCSPMKGHSHVYWYRQLPEEGLKFMVYLQKENIIDESGMPKERFSAEFPKEGPSILRIQQVVRGDSAAYFCASSPSGPSNTEAFFGQGTRLTVV.

This clonotype was seen repeatedly, ten times or more. J is TRBJ2-5 and V is TRBV12-3 or TRBV12-4; D possibly corresponds to TRBD2 (6 bases). V was shortened by 3 bases and J by 5 bases, with 16 bases between the two germline ends. The CDR3 has 15 residues. DNA of the CDR3: TGTGCCAGCAGTTTTTACCCTAGCGAAAGGGAGACCCAGTACTTC. Amino acids: CASSFYPSERETQYF.

This clonotype was counted a few times. The genes are TRBV10-3 and TRBJ2-7; 8 nucleotides agree with TRBD2. Unmatched junction bases numbered 5, after V lost 5 bases and J lost 5 bases. Germline-derived CDR1 and CDR2 are ENHRY and SYGVKD. CDR3 length: 13 residues. The CDR3 region has the DNA TGTGCCATCAGTAGCGGGAGATTAGACGAGCAGTACTTC. This encodes CAISSGRLDEQYF.

In its sample, this clonotype was seen many times. The chain is built from TRBV7-2 and TRBJ2-5; 7 bases map to TRBD2. The CDR3 covers 16 residues. Germline lookup yields CDR1 SGHTA and CDR2 FQGNSA. V lost 1 base, J lost 2 bases, and 7 bases stayed unmatched. The CDR3 sequence is CASSLGSSGKQETQYF. The CDR3 nucleotides read TGTGCCAGCAGCTTAGGTTCTAGCGGAAAACAAGAGACCCAGTACTTC.

This clonotype has ten or more counts. The V call is TRBV12-3 or TRBV12-4, the J call TRBJ2-2; D may be TRBD2 (6 bases). This CDR3 contains 16 residues. The ends were cut back, 8 bases at V and 8 bases at J, with 24 bases in the middle. CDR3 DNA sequence: TGTGCCAGCCTTCTGTGGAGGGCCCAATCCGGGGGGGAGCTGTTTTTT. Amino acid sequence: CASLLWRAQSGGELFF.

This clonotype was observed at least ten times. The genes are TRBV3-1 and TRBJ1-3; no reliable D call. This CDR3 has 14 residues. Trimming took off 4 bases at V and 9 bases at J, with 16 bases between the two ends. Germline loops: CDR1 LGHDT, CDR2 YNNKEL (reference sequence). In DNA form, the CDR3 reads TGTGCCAGCAGCCTATTCGACCGCCCGGGCACCATATATTTT. Translated: CASSLFDRPGTIYF.

The sample holds a few counts of this clonotype. The gene calls are TRBV3-1 and TRBJ2-5; D is ambiguous. V was clipped by 0 bases and J by 5 bases, with 13 bases between them. Germline CDR1 is LGHDT and CDR2 is YNNKEL (reference sequence). The CDR3 is made up of 15 amino acids. The CDR3 is CASSQDRPLWETQYF. CDR3 coding DNA: TGTGCCAGCAGCCAAGATCGTCCATTATGGGAGACCCAGTACTTC.

This clonotype occurred once. This chain links TRBV3-1 with TRBJ2-1, with TRBD2 as a possible D gene (6 bases). Trimming took 0 bases from V and 9 from J, leaving 15 bases between them. The germline V gene encodes CDR1 LGHDT and CDR2 YNNKEL (reference sequence). The CDR3 sequence is 15 residues long. CDR3 loop: CASSQDSSATGEQFF. Here the CDR3 DNA reads TGTGCCAGCAGCCAAGATTCTAGCGCAACGGGTGAGCAGTTCTTC.

This rearrangement joins TRBV9 to TRBJ2-3, with TRBD1 identical over 7 bases. J lost 2 bases, V lost 3 bases, and 6 bases had no gene match. The CDR3 contains 15 residues. CDR1 SGDLS and CDR2 YYNGEE come from the germline V gene. The CDR3 region has the DNA TGTGCCAGCAGCGGGACAGGAGCAAACACAGATACGCAGTATTTT. The encoded protein is CASSGTGANTDTQYF.